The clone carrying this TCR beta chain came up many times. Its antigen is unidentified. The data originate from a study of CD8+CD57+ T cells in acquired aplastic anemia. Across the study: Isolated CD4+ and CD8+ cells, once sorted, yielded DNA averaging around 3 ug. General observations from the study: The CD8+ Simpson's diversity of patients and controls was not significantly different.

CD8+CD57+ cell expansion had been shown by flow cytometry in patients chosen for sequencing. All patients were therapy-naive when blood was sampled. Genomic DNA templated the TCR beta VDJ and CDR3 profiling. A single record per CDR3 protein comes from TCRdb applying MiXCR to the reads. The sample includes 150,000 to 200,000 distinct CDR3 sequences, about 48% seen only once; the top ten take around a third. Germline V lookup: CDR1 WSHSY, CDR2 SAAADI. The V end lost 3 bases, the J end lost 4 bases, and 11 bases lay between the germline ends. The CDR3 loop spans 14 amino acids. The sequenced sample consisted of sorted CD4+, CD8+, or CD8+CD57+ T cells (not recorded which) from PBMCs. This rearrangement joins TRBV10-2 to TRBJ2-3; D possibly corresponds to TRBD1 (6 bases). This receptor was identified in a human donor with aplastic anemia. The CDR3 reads CASSDRGWADTQYF. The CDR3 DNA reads TGCGCCAGCAGTGACAGGGGATGGGCAGATACGCAGTATTTT.